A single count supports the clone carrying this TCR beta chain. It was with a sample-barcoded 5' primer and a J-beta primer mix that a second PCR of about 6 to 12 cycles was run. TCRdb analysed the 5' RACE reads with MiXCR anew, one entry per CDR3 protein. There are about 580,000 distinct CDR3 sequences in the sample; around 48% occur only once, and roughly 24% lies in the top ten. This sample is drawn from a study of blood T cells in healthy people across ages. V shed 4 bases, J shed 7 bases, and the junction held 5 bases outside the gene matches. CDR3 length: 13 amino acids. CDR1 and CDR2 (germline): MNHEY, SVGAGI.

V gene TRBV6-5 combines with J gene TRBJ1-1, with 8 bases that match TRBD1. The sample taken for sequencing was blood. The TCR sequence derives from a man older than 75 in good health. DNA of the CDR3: TGTGCCAGCAGTTCCCCGGACAGGGATGAAGCTTTCTTT. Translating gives CASSSPDRDEAFF.